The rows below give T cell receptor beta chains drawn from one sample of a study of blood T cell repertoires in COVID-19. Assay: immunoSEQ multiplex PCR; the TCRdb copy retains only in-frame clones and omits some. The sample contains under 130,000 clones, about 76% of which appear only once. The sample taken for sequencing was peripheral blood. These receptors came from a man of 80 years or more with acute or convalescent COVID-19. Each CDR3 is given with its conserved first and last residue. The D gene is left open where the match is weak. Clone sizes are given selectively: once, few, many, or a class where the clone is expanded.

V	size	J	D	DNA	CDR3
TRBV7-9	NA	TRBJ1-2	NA	TGTGCCAGCAGCTTAGAGTTGAGCCCTTCTAACTATGGCTACACCTTC	CASSLELSPSNYGYTF
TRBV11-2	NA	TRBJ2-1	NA	TGTGCCAGCACCACCGGGACTCGTCGGGATGAGCAGTTCTTC	CASTTGTRRDEQFF
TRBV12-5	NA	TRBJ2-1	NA	TGTGCTAGTGGTTACGGGGGCTCCTACAATGAGCAGTTCTTC	CASGYGGSYNEQFF
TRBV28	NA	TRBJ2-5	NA	TGTGCCAGCAGTTTGTCTCCCGGAGAGACCCAGTACTTC	CASSLSPGETQYF
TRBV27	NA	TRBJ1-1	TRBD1	TGTGCCAGCAGTTTATATGGGACAGAGGCCTTGAACACTGAAGCTTTCTTT	CASSLYGTEALNTEAFF
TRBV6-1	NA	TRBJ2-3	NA	TGTGCCAGCAGTGAATTCGGTAAATTTCTATTGGGCACAGATACGCAGTATTTT	CASSEFGKFLLGTDTQYF
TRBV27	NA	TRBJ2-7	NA	TGTGCCAGCAGTTTTTTTAGCGGTCAGGGCGAGCAGTACTTC	CASSFFSGQGEQYF
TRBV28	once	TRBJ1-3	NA	TGTGCCAGCAGTTTAACAGCGGGGGCTGGCACCATATATTTT	CASSLTAGAGTIYF
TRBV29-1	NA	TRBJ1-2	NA	TGCAGCGTTGAAAGGCCCGGAGACGGCTACACCTTC	CSVERPGDGYTF
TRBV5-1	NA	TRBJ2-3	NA	TGCGCCAGCGGCGGGACGGCGACAGATACGCAGTATTTT	CASGGTATDTQYF
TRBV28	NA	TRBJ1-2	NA	TGTGCCAGCAGTTTCCGTAACTATGGCTACACCTTC	CASSFRNYGYTF
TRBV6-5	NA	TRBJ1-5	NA	TGTGCCAGCAGACTCAATCAGCCCCAGCATTTT	CASRLNQPQHF
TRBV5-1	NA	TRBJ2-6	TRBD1	TGCGCCAGCAGCTTGATACAGGGGGCAGGGGTTGGGGCCAACGTCCTGACTTTC	CASSLIQGAGVGANVLTF
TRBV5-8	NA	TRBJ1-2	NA	TGTGCCAGCAAACTACAGGGTCGGGATGGCTACACCTTC	CASKLQGRDGYTF
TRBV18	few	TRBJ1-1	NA	TGTGCCAGCTCACCATCCGTGGCCCGGAACACTGAAGCTTTCTTT	CASSPSVARNTEAFF
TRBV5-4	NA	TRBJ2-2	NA	TGTGCCAGCAGCTTTGGACGGGGAGATCGACCCGGGGAGCTGTTTTTT	CASSFGRGDRPGELFF
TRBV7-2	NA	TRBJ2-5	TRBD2	TGTGCCAGCAGCTTAGGGACTAGCGGAGGACAAGAGACCCAGTACTTC	CASSLGTSGGQETQYF
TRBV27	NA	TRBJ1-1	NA	TGTGCCAGCAGCCCCTGGGTATCTCGGGGGGGTGGGGACACTGAAGCTTTCTTT	CASSPWVSRGGGDTEAFF
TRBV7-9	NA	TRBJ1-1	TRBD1	TGTGCCAGCAGCCCGGACAGGGAGGGCACTGAAGCTTTCTTT	CASSPDREGTEAFF
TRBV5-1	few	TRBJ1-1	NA	TGCGCCAGCAGCTTAAGCCAGAACACTGAAGCTTTCTTT	CASSLSQNTEAFF
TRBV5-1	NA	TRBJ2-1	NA	TGCGCCAGCAGGAGCTACAATGAGCAGTTCTTC	CASRSYNEQFF
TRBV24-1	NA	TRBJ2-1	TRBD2	TGTGCCACCAGTGATTCGACTAGCGGGATAAACAATGAGCAGTTCTTC	CATSDSTSGINNEQFF
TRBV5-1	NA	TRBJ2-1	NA	TGCGCCAGCAGCTTCGAAAGCGGCCCCTACAATGAGCAGTTCTTC	CASSFESGPYNEQFF
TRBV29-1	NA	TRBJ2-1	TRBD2	TGCAGCGTCAACCTGCGGGGGACCCGGGGTGAGCAGTTCTTC	CSVNLRGTRGEQFF
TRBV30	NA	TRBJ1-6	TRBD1	TGTGCCTGGAGTTCGACAGGGAGTAATTCACCCCTCCACTTT	CAWSSTGSNSPLHF
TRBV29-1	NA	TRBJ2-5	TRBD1	TGCAGCGTCCAACAGGGGTCAGAAAAGACCCAGTACTTC	CSVQQGSEKTQYF
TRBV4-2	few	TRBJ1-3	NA	TGTGCCAGCAGCCAAAAACAGGGAGCAGGAAACACCATATATTTT	CASSQKQGAGNTIYF
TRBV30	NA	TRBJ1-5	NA	TGTGCCTGGGATCGGGGTGAGGGACAGCCCCAGCATTTT	CAWDRGEGQPQHF
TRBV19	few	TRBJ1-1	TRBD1	TGTGCCAGTAGTACCTCAATCGACAGGGGCACTGAAGCTTTCTTT	CASSTSIDRGTEAFF
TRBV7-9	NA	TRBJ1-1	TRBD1	TGTGCCAGCAGCTTAGCTACAGGGGGCGGTCTTGAAGCTTTCTTT	CASSLATGGGLEAFF
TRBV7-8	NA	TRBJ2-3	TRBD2	TGTGCCAGCAGCCCAAGACGACTGACTAGCGAGGGGAGGGATACGCAGTATTTT	CASSPRRLTSEGRDTQYF
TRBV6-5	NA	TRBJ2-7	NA	TGTGCCAGCAGTTACTCAAATACCTACGAGCAGTACTTC	CASSYSNTYEQYF
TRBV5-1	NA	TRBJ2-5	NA	TGCGCCAGCAGCCGGATGGAGGCCCGGGAGACCCAGTACTTC	CASSRMEARETQYF
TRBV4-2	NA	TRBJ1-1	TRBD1	TGTGCCAGCAGCCAAGATCTCGGGACAGGGGTGCCCATAAACACTGAAGCTTTCTTT	CASSQDLGTGVPINTEAFF
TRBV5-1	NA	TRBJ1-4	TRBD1	TGCGCCAGCAGCTTCAGGCCAGGGGGCGAAAAACTGTTTTTT	CASSFRPGGEKLFF
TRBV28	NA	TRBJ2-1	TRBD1	TGTGCCAGCAGTTTAACAGGGGGCTCCTACAATGAGCAGTTCTTC	CASSLTGGSYNEQFF